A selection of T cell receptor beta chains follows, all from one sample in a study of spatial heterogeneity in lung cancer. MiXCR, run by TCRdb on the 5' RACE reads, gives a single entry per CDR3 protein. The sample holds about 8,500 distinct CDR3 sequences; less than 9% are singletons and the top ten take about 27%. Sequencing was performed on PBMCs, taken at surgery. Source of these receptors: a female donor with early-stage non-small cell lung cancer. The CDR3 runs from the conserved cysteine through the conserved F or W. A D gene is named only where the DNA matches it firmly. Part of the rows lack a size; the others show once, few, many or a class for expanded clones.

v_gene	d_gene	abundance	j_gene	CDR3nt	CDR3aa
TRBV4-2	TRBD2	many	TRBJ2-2	TGTGCCAGCAGCCAGGCGACTAGCGGGAGTTACACCGGGGAGCTGTTTTTT	CASSQATSGSYTGELFF
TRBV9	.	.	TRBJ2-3	TGTGCCAGCAGCGTATTGGCGGGCCCGGCGGATACGCAGTATTTT	CASSVLAGPADTQYF
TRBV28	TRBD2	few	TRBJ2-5	TGTGCCAGCTCTCCTCCCGCGGGGGTCGGGTACTTC	CASSPPAGVGYF
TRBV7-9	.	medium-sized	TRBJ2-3	TGTGCCAGCAGCTTAGCTCAGAGGACAGACCGGACAGATACGCAGTATTTT	CASSLAQRTDRTDTQYF
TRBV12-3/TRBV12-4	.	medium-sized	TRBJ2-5	TGTGCCAGCAGCCCACAGGTTGGAGAGACCCAGTACTTC	CASSPQVGETQYF
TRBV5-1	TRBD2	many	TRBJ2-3	TGCGCCAGCAGCTTGGGAAATAGCGGGGGGCCAGATACGCAGTATTTT	CASSLGNSGGPDTQYF
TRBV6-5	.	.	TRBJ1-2	TGTGCCACCCCACCCGGGTGGCAGCGAAATGGCTACACCTTC	CATPPGWQRNGYTF
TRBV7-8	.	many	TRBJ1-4	TGTGCCAGCAGCACCCCGACTGGGGCGAATGAAAAACTGTTTTTT	CASSTPTGANEKLFF
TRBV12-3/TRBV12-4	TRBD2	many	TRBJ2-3	TGTGCCAGCAGCTGGACTAGCGCGGCAGATACGCAGTATTTT	CASSWTSAADTQYF
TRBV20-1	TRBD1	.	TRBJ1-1	TGCAGTGCTAGAGGGGACAGGGGGCGAACTGAAGCTTTCTTT	CSARGDRGRTEAFF
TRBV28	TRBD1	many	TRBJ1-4	TGTGCCAGCAGCCTGACAGGGAGCGGAACTAATGAAAAACTGTTTTTT	CASSLTGSGTNEKLFF
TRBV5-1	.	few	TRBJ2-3	TGCGCCAGCAGCTTAGGTTCGACTAGGCTAGCAGCAGATACGCAGTATTTT	CASSLGSTRLAADTQYF
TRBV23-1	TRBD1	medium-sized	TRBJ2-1	TGCGCCAGCCCCCCCGGACAGGGGGCATCTTATGAGCAGTTCTTC	CASPPGQGASYEQFF
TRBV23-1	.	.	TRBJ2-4	TGCGCCAGCAGTCACGAAGAAACCAGCCGATGGGACATTCTAGCCAAAAACATTCAGTACTTC	CASSHEETSRWDILAKNIQYF
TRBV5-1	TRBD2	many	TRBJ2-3	TGCGCCAGCAGCTTGGGACAGCGGGGAAGCACAGATACGCAGTATTTT	CASSLGQRGSTDTQYF
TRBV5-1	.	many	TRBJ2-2	TGCGCCAGCAGCTTGGCTTTCGGGGGCAACACCGGGGAGCTGTTTTTT	CASSLAFGGNTGELFF
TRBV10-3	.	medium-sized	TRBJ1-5	TGTGCCATCAGTGAGTCGGGGCAGCCTTATCAGCCCCAGCATTTT	CAISESGQPYQPQHF
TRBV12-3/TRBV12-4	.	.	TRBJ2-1	TGTGCCAGTATTGGGGGGGGGCTGGAGCACAATGAGCAGTTCTTC	CASIGGGLEHNEQFF
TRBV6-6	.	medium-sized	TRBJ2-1	TGTGCCAGCAGTTACGGGCAGGAGCAGTTCTTC	CASSYGQEQFF
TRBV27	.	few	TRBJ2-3	TGTGCCAGCAGTCCCACCAGGGGGGTCACAGATACGCAGTATTTT	CASSPTRGVTDTQYF
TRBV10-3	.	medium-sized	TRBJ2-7	TGTGCCATCAGTGACCGGGAGTTCCACGAGCAGTACTTC	CAISDREFHEQYF
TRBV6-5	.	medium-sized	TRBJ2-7	TGTGCCAGCAGATACCAAAGGGCAAGCTCCTACGAGCAGTACTTC	CASRYQRASSYEQYF
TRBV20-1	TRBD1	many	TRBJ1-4	TGCAGTGCTAGAGAACAGGGGGCTCGCGAAAAACTGTTTTTT	CSAREQGAREKLFF
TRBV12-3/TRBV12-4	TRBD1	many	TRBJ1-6	TGTGCCAGCAGGCTTTCGACAGGGGGAAATTCACCCCTCCACTTT	CASRLSTGGNSPLHF
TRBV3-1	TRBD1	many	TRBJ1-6	TGTGCCAGCACCCCGGGACAGGGGGAGAATTCACCCCTCCACTTT	CASTPGQGENSPLHF
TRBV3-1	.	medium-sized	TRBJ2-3	TGTGCCAGCAGCCAAGCCACAGATACGCAGTATTTT	CASSQATDTQYF
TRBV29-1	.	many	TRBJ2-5	TGCAGCGGAGGACACGACCAAGAGACCCAGTACTTC	CSGGHDQETQYF
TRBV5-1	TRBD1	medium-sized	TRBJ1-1	TGCGCCAGCAGCTTTGGGGGACAGGGCGTTACTGAAGCTTTCTTT	CASSFGGQGVTEAFF
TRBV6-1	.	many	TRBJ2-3	TGTGCCAGCAGTGTCCCGGGGAGCACAGATACGCAGTATTTT	CASSVPGSTDTQYF
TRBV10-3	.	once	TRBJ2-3	TGTGCCATCAATACGGGACTTTCGACGAGCACAGATACGCAGTATTTT	CAINTGLSTSTDTQYF
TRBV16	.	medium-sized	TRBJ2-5	TGTGCCAGCAGCCTATATAACCAGGCGGAGACCCAGTACTTC	CASSLYNQAETQYF
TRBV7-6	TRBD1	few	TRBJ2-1	TGTGCCAGCGAGACAGGGGGAGGCTACAATGAGCAGTTCTTC	CASETGGGYNEQFF
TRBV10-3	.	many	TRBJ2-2	TGTGCCATCAGTGTACTAGCCCCCACCGGGGAGCTGTTTTTT	CAISVLAPTGELFF
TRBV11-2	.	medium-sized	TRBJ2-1	TGTGCCAGCAGCCTGCAGCCGGACATGAGGGAGTTCTTC	CASSLQPDMREFF
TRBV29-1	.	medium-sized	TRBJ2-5	TGCAGCGTTGTTGCGGGAAATCTGGAGACCCAGTACTTC	CSVVAGNLETQYF
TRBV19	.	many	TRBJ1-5	TGTGCCACCAGCCGGGAACGGCAGCCCCAGCATTTT	CATSRERQPQHF
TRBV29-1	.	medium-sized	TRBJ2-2	TGCAGCGTAGAGAAGACAGAGACCGGGGAGCTGTTTTTT	CSVEKTETGELFF
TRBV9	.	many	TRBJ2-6	TGTGCCAGCAGCGTTGGAGACCTCTCTGGGGCCAACGTCCTGACTTTC	CASSVGDLSGANVLTF
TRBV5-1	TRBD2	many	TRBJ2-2	TGCGCCAGCAGCCAACCCAGCGGGAGCGACACCGGGGAGCTGTTTTTT	CASSQPSGSDTGELFF
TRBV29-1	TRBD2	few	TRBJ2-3	TGCAGCGCTCCACTAGCGGGAGTAACAGATACGCAGTATTTT	CSAPLAGVTDTQYF